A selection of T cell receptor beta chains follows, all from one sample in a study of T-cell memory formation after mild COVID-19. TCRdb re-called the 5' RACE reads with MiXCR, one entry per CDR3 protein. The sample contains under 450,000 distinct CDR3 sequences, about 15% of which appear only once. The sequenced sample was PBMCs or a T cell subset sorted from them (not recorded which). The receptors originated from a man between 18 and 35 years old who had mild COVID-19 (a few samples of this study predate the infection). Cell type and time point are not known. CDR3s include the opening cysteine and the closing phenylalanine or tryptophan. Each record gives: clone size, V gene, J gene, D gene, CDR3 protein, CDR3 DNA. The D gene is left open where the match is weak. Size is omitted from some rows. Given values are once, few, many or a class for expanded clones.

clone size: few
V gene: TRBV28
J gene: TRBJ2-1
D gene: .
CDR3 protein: CASRWDTASSYNEQFF
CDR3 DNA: TGTGCCAGCAGATGGGACACTGCAAGCTCCTACAATGAGCAGTTCTTC

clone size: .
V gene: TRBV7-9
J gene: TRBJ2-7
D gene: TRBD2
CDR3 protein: CASSLASGIFHEQYF
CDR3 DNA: TGTGCCAGCAGCTTAGCTAGCGGGATTTTCCACGAGCAGTACTTC

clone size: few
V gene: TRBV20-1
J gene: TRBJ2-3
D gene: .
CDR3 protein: CSAPGTRTDTQYF
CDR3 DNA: TGCAGTGCTCCGGGGACACGCACAGATACGCAGTATTTT

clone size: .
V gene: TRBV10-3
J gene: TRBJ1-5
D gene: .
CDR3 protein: CAITPDPADQPQHF
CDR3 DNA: TGTGCCATCACTCCCGACCCGGCCGATCAGCCCCAGCATTTT

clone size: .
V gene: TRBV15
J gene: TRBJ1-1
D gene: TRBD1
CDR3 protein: CATSTWTGYGTEAFF
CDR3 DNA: TGTGCCACCAGCACTTGGACAGGGTATGGCACTGAAGCTTTCTTT

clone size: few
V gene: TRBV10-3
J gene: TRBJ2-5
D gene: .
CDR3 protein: CAISEFLETQYF
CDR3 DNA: TGTGCCATCAGTGAGTTCCTTGAGACCCAGTACTTC

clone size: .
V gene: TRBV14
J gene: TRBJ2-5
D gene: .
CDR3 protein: CASSQFYADLRETQYF
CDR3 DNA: TGTGCCAGCAGCCAATTCTACGCCGACCTTAGGGAGACCCAGTACTTC

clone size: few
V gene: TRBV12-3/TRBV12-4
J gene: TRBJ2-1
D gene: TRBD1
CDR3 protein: CASSETGPNEQFF
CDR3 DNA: TGTGCCAGCAGTGAGACAGGGCCGAATGAGCAGTTCTTC

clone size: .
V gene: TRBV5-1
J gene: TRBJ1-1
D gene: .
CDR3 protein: CASSLKGFFRDAEAFF
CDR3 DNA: TGCGCCAGCAGCTTGAAGGGTTTTTTTAGGGATGCTGAAGCTTTCTTT

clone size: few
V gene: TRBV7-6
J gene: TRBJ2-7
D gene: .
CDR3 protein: CASSLGERGYEQYF
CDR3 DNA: TGTGCCAGCAGCTTAGGGGAACGGGGCTACGAGCAGTACTTC

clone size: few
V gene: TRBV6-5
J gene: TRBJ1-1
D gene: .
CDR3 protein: CASSYKTGGVLTEAFF
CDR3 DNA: TGTGCCAGCAGTTACAAGACAGGCGGGGTTCTCACTGAAGCTTTCTTT